This T cell receptor beta chain was sequenced for a study of blood T cell repertoires in COVID-19 (dated by TCRdb to the early 2020s). Study-level background: Samples from collaborators originated in the United States, Italy and Spain and spanned both the acute and convalescent phases of COVID-19. The prospective study material was composed of cDNA or gDNA derived from T cells, B-cell-depleted T cells, or PBMCs. Subjects who had been exposed to COVID-19, were actively infected with it, or had recovered from it provided the deeply sampled blood TCRbeta repertoires that made up the dataset. A freely available public database, intended as a resource for researchers studying the immune response to SARS-CoV-2, is where the repertoires were released. Samples came from the ongoing ImmuneRACE study (first 160 participants) plus 1,254 subjects from 6 global collaborators. The sample metadata nearly always contained a de-identified subject ID, COVID-19 status, age in years and sex. Where available, HLA class I and class II types were obtained from metadata supplied by the sample provider rather than from assay-based typing. On the study overall, not on this receptor specifically: Clinical and demographic metadata were provided uncurated, with the amount varying by source and participant.

The immunoSEQ Assay, a bias-controlled multiplex PCR, was used to amplify TCRbeta CDR3 regions from genomic DNA. Regarding the original processing steps: Nucleated cell counts per sample were estimated from amplification of reference gene primers within the assay. To quantify the absolute abundance of each unique TCRbeta CDR3 rearrangement, sequence reads were collapsed and filtered. Productive Simpson clonality was computed per sample as the square root of Simpson's diversity index over productive rearrangements. Here the immuneACCESS table is served through TCRdb, limited to in-frame sequences with V and J called. Missing clones are a known gap in these copies; in checked studies unresolved V genes cover under half, and the rest lacks a known reason. The V and J calls and clone size were taken over from that table, and D and trimming were inferred from the DNA. This sample is represented by about 200,000 clones; 75% to 85% of them were singletons. The ten largest clones capture approximately 7.4% of the sample.

Participants in the prospective study were enrolled through a virtual design, were aged about 18 to 100 years, and lived in approximately 24 United States geographic areas. In the prospective study, participants were assigned to cohorts based on the clinical history participants reported in a screening survey and a study questionnaire. In the prospective study, whole blood, serum and a nasopharyngeal or oropharyngeal swab were collected from each participant by mobile phlebotomists. Over a 2-month period, participants in the prospective study had the option of providing additional blood draws and questionnaires. Before DNA extraction, blood samples from the prospective study were shipped at room temperature or frozen. Points on this clone: This clone's antigen is unknown. It has no much larger one-base neighbor in the sample; base qualities were not kept.

Including the terminal cysteine and phenylalanine, the CDR3 comprises 14 residues. Only the CDR3 DNA is retained, 42 bases long and in frame from the first base. Based on the germline V gene, the CDR1 and CDR2 sequences are SQVTM and ANQGSEA. Trimming removed 7 bases from V and 5 bases from J; the gene matches leave 10 bases unexplained. The chain employs TRBV29-1 and TRBJ2-2; 7 junctional bases match TRBD2. This TCR came from a woman in her thirties or forties with acute COVID-19. The sequencing sample was made of PBMCs or T cells enriched from blood (not recorded which). The sequenced DNA is TGCAGCGCGTCTGGCGGGGGTTTTACCGGGGAGCTGTTTTTT. It encodes CSASGGGFTGELFF.